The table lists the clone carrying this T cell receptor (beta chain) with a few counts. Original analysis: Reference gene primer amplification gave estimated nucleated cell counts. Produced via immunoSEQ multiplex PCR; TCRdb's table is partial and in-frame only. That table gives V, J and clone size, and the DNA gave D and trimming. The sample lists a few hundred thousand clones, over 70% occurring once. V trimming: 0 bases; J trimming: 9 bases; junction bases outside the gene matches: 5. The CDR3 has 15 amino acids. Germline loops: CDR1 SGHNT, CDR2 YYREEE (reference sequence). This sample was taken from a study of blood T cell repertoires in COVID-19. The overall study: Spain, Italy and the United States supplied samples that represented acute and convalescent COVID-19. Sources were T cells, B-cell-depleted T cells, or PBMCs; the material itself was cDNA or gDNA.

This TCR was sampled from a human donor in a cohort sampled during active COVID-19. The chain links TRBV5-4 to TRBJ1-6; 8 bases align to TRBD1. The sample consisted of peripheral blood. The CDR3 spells CASSLGTGGSSPLHF. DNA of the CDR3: TGTGCCAGCAGCTTGGGTACAGGGGGAAGTTCACCCCTCCACTTT.